Following are 14 T cell receptor beta chains from one sample sequenced in a study of shared clonotypes between healthy human individuals. The data were produced by immunoSEQ multiplex PCR, yet TCRdb's version contains in-frame clones alone and is incomplete. The profile covers 2,100,000 or so clones, with 90% to 96% appearing a single time and roughly 0.13% taken by the ten largest. The sequenced sample was naive CD4+ T cells sorted from blood. Documented subset: CD45RA+ positively selected. The receptors originated from a man aged 18 to 30 in good health.

The chain joins TRBV28 to TRBJ2-6; D is possibly TRBD2 (5 bases). The CDR3 totals 16 residues. V was clipped by 6 bases and J by 3 bases, with 15 bases between them. Germline CDR1 and CDR2: MDHEN and SYDVKM. CDR3 bases: TGTGCCAGCAGGAAGGCGGGTTTGTTTGGGGCCAACGTCCTGACTTTC. This translates into CASRKAGLFGANVLTF.

This chain connects TRBV7-2 to TRBJ2-1; 10 nucleotides align to TRBD2. The CDR3 totals 19 residues. J lost 3 bases, V lost 5 bases, and 16 bases had no gene match. The germline CDR1 and CDR2 sequences are SGHTA and FQGNSA. Written as DNA, the CDR3 is TGTGCCAGCAGCCCAAGGGACCCTCTAGCGGGAGTAGTCTACAATGAGCAGTTCTTC. Translating gives CASSPRDPLAGVVYNEQFF.

Note on this clone: This same CDR3 is encoded by further DNA sequences in the sample. In DNA, the CDR3 is TGCGCCAGCAGCTTGGAGGGACAGCGACAAGAGACCCAGTACTTC. Its translation is CASSLEGQRQETQYF. The gene calls are TRBV5-1 and TRBJ2-5; 7 nucleotides match TRBD1. The CDR3 has 15 residues. V shed 0 bases and J 2 bases; nucleotides not matched to a gene: 4. Germline V gene sequence: CDR1 SGHRS, CDR2 YFSETQ. The full variable domain, rest sourced from reference TRBV5-1 and TRBJ2-5, is KAGVTQTPRYLIKTRGQQVTLSCSPISGHRSVSWYQQTPGQGLQFLFEYFSETQRNKGNFPGRFSGRQFSNSRSEMNVSTLELGDSALYLCASSLEGQRQETQYFGPGTRLLVL.

The chain carries TRBV5-1 and TRBJ2-7; 16 positions match TRBD2. CDR3 length: 16 amino acids. V was pared by 3 bases and J by 6 bases, with 6 bases of the junction left unmatched. Per the germline V gene, CDR1 is SGHRS and CDR2 is YFSETQ. The CDR3 region is CASSSGLAGGRGEQYF. CDR3 nucleotide sequence: TGCGCCAGCAGCTCGGGACTAGCGGGAGGGAGAGGCGAGCAGTACTTC. Using reference TRBV5-1 and TRBJ2-7 for the parts outside the CDR3, the full variable domain is KAGVTQTPRYLIKTRGQQVTLSCSPISGHRSVSWYQQTPGQGLQFLFEYFSETQRNKGNFPGRFSGRQFSNSRSEMNVSTLELGDSALYLCASSSGLAGGRGEQYFGPGTRLTVT.

The rearrangement joins TRBV18 to TRBJ1-1; D may be TRBD1 (5 bases). V shed 6 bases and J shed 2 bases, with 16 bases lying between them. Germline assignment: CDR1 KGHSH and CDR2 LQKENI. This CDR3 region has 15 residues. The CDR3 DNA follows: TGTGCCAGCTCCCCCGGCGCGGGGCTCAACACTGAAGCTTTCTTT. Its translation is CASSPGAGLNTEAFF.

The chain uses TRBV7-8 and TRBJ2-4; D possibly corresponds to TRBD1 (6 bases). V was clipped by 5 bases and J by 6 bases, with 11 bases between them. Germline V gives CDR1 SGHVS, CDR2 FQNEAQ. This CDR3 has 13 residues. CDR3: CASSPVGGNIQYF. CDR3 sequence (DNA): TGTGCCAGCAGCCCCGTAGGGGGAAACATTCAGTACTTC.

The chain links TRBV6-5 to TRBJ2-7, with TRBD2 matching 10 bases. The CDR3 sequence is 16 residues long. Trimming removed 0 bases from V and 4 bases from J; junction bases left unmatched: 6. CDR1 and CDR2 from the germline V gene are MNHEY and SVGAGI. The CDR3 sequence: CASSYSILAGVYEQYF. The CDR3 nucleotides are TGTGCCAGCAGTTACTCGATTCTAGCGGGAGTATACGAGCAGTACTTC.

The genes are TRBV5-1 and TRBJ2-1, with 9 bases matching TRBD2. Germline loops: CDR1 SGHRS, CDR2 YFSETQ. The CDR3 sequence is 14 residues long. V trimming: 1 base; J trimming: 8 bases; junction bases outside the gene matches: 4. The CDR3 reads CASSLRTSDDEQFF. CDR3 in DNA: TGCGCCAGCAGCTTGCGGACTAGCGACGATGAGCAGTTCTTC.

This chain links TRBV5-1 with TRBJ1-4; D is ambiguous. In germline, CDR1 is SGHRS, CDR2 YFSETQ. The CDR3 consists of 15 residues. Trimming stripped 1 base from V and 2 bases from J, with 9 bases between. CDR3: CASSLMGFTNEKLFF. The CDR3 DNA reads as TGCGCCAGCAGCTTGATGGGTTTCACTAATGAAAAACTGTTTTTT.

The chain combines TRBV4-3 with TRBJ2-6; TRBD1 agrees at 7 bases. Per germline, CDR1 LGHNA and CDR2 YSLEER. Losses at the gene ends were 3 bases for V and 3 bases for J; bases not matched to a gene: 5. The length of the CDR3 is 16 residues. In DNA form, the CDR3 reads TGCGCCAGCAGCCATGACAGGGCTGGTGGGGCCAACGTCCTGACTTTC. Its protein product is CASSHDRAGGANVLTF.

V is TRBV18 and J is TRBJ1-6; D is unclear. Germline lookup yields CDR1 KGHSH and CDR2 LQKENI. Trimming removed 1 base from V and 8 bases from J, with 9 bases in between. The CDR3 contains 14 residues. This chain's CDR3 is CASSPLRPDSPLHF. The CDR3 nucleotides are TGTGCCAGCTCACCACTAAGACCGGATTCACCCCTCCACTTT.

The chain employs TRBV10-3 and TRBJ2-2; TRBD2 matches 9 bases. With 4 bases clipped from V and 4 bases from J, the junction kept 4 bases outside the gene matches. Germline CDR1 and CDR2: ENHRY and SYGVKD. CDR3 size: 15 residues. CDR3 coding DNA: TGTGCCATCAGTGCGATTAGCGGGGGCACCGGGGAGCTGTTTTTT. Its protein is CAISAISGGTGELFF.

The gene calls are TRBV19 and TRBJ2-5; 10 nucleotides line up with TRBD2. The CDR3 is 17 residues long. Germline CDR1 and CDR2: LNHDA and SQIVND (reference sequence). Trimming at V came to 1 base and at J to 2 bases, leaving 7 bases not matched to a gene. The chain's CDR3 is CASSIASSGSGQETQYF. The DNA for the CDR3 is TGTGCCAGTAGTATAGCCTCTAGCGGGAGTGGGCAAGAGACCCAGTACTTC.

With respect to this clone: In the same sample, other DNA sequences code for this CDR3. The rearrangement joins TRBV5-1 to TRBJ1-1; 7 nucleotides align to TRBD1. The CDR3 runs 14 residues. Germline trimming cut 4 bases from V and 2 bases from J; bases unmatched to any gene: 5. Germline V gene lookup returns CDR1 SGHRS and CDR2 YFSETQ. The CDR3 sequence: CASSRDRANTEAFF. The CDR3, as DNA: TGCGCCAGCAGCAGAGACAGGGCCAACACTGAAGCTTTCTTT.